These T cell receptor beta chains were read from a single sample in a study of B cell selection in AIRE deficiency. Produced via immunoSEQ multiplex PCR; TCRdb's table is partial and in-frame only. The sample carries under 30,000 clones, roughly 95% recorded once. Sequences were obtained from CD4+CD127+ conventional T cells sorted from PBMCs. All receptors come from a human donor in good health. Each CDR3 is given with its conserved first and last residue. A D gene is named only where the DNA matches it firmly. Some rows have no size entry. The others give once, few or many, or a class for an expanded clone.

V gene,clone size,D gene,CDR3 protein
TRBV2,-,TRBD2,CASSDAGGTNTGELFF
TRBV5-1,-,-,CASSAGQQFMNTEAFF
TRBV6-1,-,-,CASSETWAQETQYF
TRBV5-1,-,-,CASREQGEAFF
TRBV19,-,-,CASSIGPNTGELFF
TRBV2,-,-,CASSPGMSNEQFF
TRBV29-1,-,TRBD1,CSVARRGQSNTEAFF
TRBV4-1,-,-,CASSLTVTGIGTQYF
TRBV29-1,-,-,CSVANWGGDTQYF
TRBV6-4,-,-,CASGRSLTDTQYF
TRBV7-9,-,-,CASSLGQSTDTQYF
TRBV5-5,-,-,CASTVRGMNTEAFF
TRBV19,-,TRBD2,CASSSPGGFSGANVLTF
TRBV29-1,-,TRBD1,CSVEGRTGGLEAFF
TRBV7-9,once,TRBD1,CAIGAGGTFEPQHF
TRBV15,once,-,CATSRDRPRTDNYGYTF
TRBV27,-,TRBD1,CASRTGGSGANVLTF
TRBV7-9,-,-,CASQKGSGGWDQPQHF
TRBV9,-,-,CASSGTLQNTGELFF
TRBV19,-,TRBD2,CASSPHGGGSTSTDTQYF
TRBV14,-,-,CASSHGGGYTF
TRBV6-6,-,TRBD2,CASKGLGYNEQFF
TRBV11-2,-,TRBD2,CASSLGGTSGSRYEQYF
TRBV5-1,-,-,CASSLKTYNEQFF
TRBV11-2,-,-,CASSDSGWDTDTQYF
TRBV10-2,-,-,CASSEIPGTAWEKLFF
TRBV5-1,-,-,CASSLVQGTDTQYF
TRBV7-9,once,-,CASSRKGGTPGNTIYF
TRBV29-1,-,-,CSVFTFQGEKLFF
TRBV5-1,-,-,CASSLDTYNEQFF
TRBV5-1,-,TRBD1,CASSLPPGQGDEKLFF
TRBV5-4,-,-,CASSFAGSSYNEQFF
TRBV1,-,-,CTSRRICLRKTYGYTF
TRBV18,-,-,CASSPRIASIQQETQYF
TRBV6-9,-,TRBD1,CASSYGTGGGYGYTF
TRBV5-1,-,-,CASSGLGGGETQYF
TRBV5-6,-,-,CASRSGYHYGYTF
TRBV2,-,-,CASSVGQRHGYTF
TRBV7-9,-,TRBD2,CASSLEAGGQFF
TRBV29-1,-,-,CSVEVPSDSQETQYF